This passage covers 28 T cell receptor beta chains from one sample sequenced in a study of OX40 agonist ivuxolimab in advanced cancers. The table came from immunoSEQ multiplex PCR; TCRdb's copy has only in-frame clones and leaves some out. The sample records about 50,000 clones, 84% being singletons. The sample was CD4+ or CD8+ T cells sorted from blood, taken in a trial of the OX40 agonist ivuxolimab. The source is an adult with an advanced solid tumor such as melanoma, head and neck, liver or kidney cancer.

The chain links TRBV5-6 to TRBJ1-2; perhaps TRBD1 as D (5 bases). This CDR3 contains 15 residues. Trimming removed 4 bases from V and 4 bases from J, with 17 bases in between. Germline V CDR1 and CDR2: SGHDT, YYEEEE. CDR3 in amino acids: CASSRGPGSTYGYTF. In nucleotides, the CDR3 is TGTGCCAGCAGCCGGGGCCCAGGGTCTACCTATGGCTACACCTTC.

V gene TRBV28 combines with J gene TRBJ2-3, with 9 positions matching TRBD2. This CDR3 region has 14 residues. The V gene's germline CDR1 is MDHEN and CDR2 SYDVKM. Losses at the gene ends were 7 bases for V and 3 bases for J; bases not matched to a gene: 5. The CDR3: CASTSGTRTDTQYF. CDR3 DNA sequence: TGTGCCAGCACTAGCGGGACAAGGACAGATACGCAGTATTTT.

J is TRBJ1-5 and V is TRBV2, with D possibly being TRBD1 (6 bases). The germline CDR1 and CDR2 sequences are SNHLY and FYNNEI. The CDR3 runs to 14 residues. Between the trimmed V and J ends, which lost 5 bases and 5 bases, there was a span of 13 bases. CDR3: CASSQQGRDQPQHF. CDR3 in DNA: TGTGCCAGCAGTCAACAGGGAAGGGATCAGCCCCAGCATTTT.

CDR3 region: CASTTGGLANEKLFF. The CDR3 coding sequence is TGTGCCAGCACTACAGGGGGGCTGGCTAATGAAAAACTGTTTTTT. The rearrangement links TRBV28 to TRBJ1-4, with TRBD1 matching 8 bases. There are 15 residues in the CDR3. Trimming took 7 bases from V and 3 from J; bases not matched to a gene: 7. The germline V gene encodes CDR1 MDHEN and CDR2 SYDVKM.

The genes are TRBV6-1 and TRBJ1-3, with D possibly TRBD1 on 5 matching bases. CDR3 length equals 16 residues. V lost 3 bases to trimming and J lost 0 bases, with 12 bases between them. Germline V CDR1 and CDR2: MNHNS, SASEGT. For the CDR3, the DNA is TGTGCCAGCAGTGATCAGGGTTCGAGCTCTGGAAACACCATATATTTT. Translation gives CASSDQGSSSGNTIYF.

This clone appeared once. The chain uses TRBV19 and TRBJ1-5; possible D gene TRBD1, 5 bases. V lost 4 bases and J 2 bases, leaving 15 bases between the germline ends. This CDR3 spans 16 amino acids. Germline V CDR1 and CDR2: LNHDA, SQIVND (reference sequence). CDR3 amino acids: CASSTTQGYGNQPQHF. The DNA for the CDR3 is TGTGCCAGTAGTACAACTCAGGGTTACGGCAATCAGCCCCAGCATTTT.

This chain joins TRBV6-1 and TRBJ2-1; 9 nucleotides align to TRBD1. This CDR3 region has 14 residues. Germline lookup yields CDR1 MNHNS and CDR2 SASEGT. V gave up 6 bases and J gave up 1 base; unmatched junction bases: 1. The chain's CDR3 is CASSDRGSYNEQFF. CDR3 nucleotide sequence: TGTGCCAGCAGCGACAGGGGGTCCTACAATGAGCAGTTCTTC.

There are a few counts of this clone. The chain employs TRBV7-9 and TRBJ2-2; 8 nucleotides match TRBD1. CDR3 length equals 13 residues. Looked up from germline, CDR1 is SEHNR and CDR2 is FQNEAQ (reference sequence). V lost 8 bases and J lost 1; bases outside the gene matches: 0. CDR3 in amino acids: CASGTGNTGELFF. CDR3 DNA: TGTGCCAGCGGGACAGGGAACACCGGGGAGCTGTTTTTT.

The gene calls are TRBV5-8 and TRBJ1-1; TRBD1 is a possible D gene (6 bases). Germline assignment: CDR1 SGHTS and CDR2 YDEGEE. This CDR3 is built from 15 residues. Trimming removed 4 bases at V and 1 base at J, with 14 bases between. The CDR3 nucleotides are TGTGCCAGCAGCCGGGACGGGGGGCCGAACACTGAAGCTTTCTTT. It specifies CASSRDGGPNTEAFF.

Only one count was recorded for this clone. This sequence joins TRBV11-2 and TRBJ1-5; 10 bases align to TRBD1. The CDR3 totals 16 residues. V shed 3 bases, J shed 2 bases, and the junction held 4 bases outside the gene matches. The V gene's germline CDR1 is SGHAT and CDR2 FQNNGV. CDR3 DNA sequence: TGTGCCAGCAGCTTTACCGGGACAGGGGGCAATCAGCCCCAGCATTTT. Translating gives CASSFTGTGGNQPQHF.

V usage is TRBV10-2 and J usage is TRBJ2-3, with 14 bases that match TRBD2. Germline CDR1 is WSHSY and CDR2 is SAAADI. The length of the CDR3 is 15 residues. V gave up 8 bases and J gave up 10 bases; unmatched junction bases: 11. In DNA, the CDR3 is TGCGCCAGCGAAAGGACTAGCGGGGGGCCCGACGCGCAGTATTTT. This sequence encodes CASERTSGGPDAQYF.

The chain recombines TRBV7-9 with TRBJ1-1; D may be TRBD1 (6 bases). The germline V and J ends were trimmed by 1 base and 10 bases, with 16 bases remaining between them. This CDR3 has 14 amino acids. Germline V CDR1 and CDR2: SEHNR, FQNEAQ (reference sequence). CDR3 DNA sequence: TGTGCCAGCAGCTTAGGGGGGGCGACAGAGAGAGCTTTCTTT. This gives the protein CASSLGGATERAFF.

This clone was recorded a few times. The rearrangement links TRBV7-2 to TRBJ1-3; D call uncertain. Trimming removed 1 base from V and 0 bases from J, with 4 bases in between. CDR1 is SGHTA and CDR2 is FQGNSA in the germline V gene. This CDR3 is 14 amino acids long. This chain's CDR3 is CASSLDGSGNTIYF. In DNA form, the CDR3 reads TGTGCCAGCAGCTTAGATGGCTCTGGAAACACCATATATTTT.

The chain uses TRBV10-3 and TRBJ1-2; D perhaps matches TRBD1 (6 bases). CDR1 is ENHRY and CDR2 is SYGVKD in the germline V gene. The CDR3 has 14 residues. V was cut by 3 bases and J by 3 bases, with 11 bases left in between. CDR3 sequence reads: CAISEFGGDYGYTF. CDR3 in DNA: TGTGCCATCAGTGAATTCGGGGGCGACTATGGCTACACCTTC.

The chain links TRBV19 to TRBJ2-7; tentatively, D is TRBD2 (5 bases). Trimming removed 0 bases at V and 6 bases at J, with 12 bases between. Germline loops: CDR1 LNHDA, CDR2 SQIVND (reference sequence). This CDR3 is 14 amino acids long. CDR3 nucleotides: TGTGCCAGTAGTATAGACGGGGATTCAGGCGAGCAGTACTTC. As protein: CASSIDGDSGEQYF.

The chain carries TRBV14 and TRBJ1-1; TRBD1 aligns across 7 bases. The CDR3 has 16 amino acids. Germline CDR1 is SGHDN and CDR2 is FVKESK. V dropped 4 bases and J dropped 0; count of bases not matched to a gene: 8. In DNA form, the CDR3 reads TGTGCCAGCAGCCGAACTACAGGGGTGATGAACACTGAAGCTTTCTTT. This sequence encodes CASSRTTGVMNTEAFF.

The chain joins TRBV5-4 to TRBJ2-7; D is unclear. Trimming cost V 0 bases and J 0 bases, with 13 bases left between them. CDR3 length equals 16 residues. Per germline, CDR1 SGHNT and CDR2 YYREEE (reference sequence). DNA for the CDR3: TGTGCCAGCAGCTTGGGGTCGGATATGAGCTCCTACGAGCAGTACTTC. Its protein is CASSLGSDMSSYEQYF.

This chain connects TRBV7-9 to TRBJ2-1, with 7 nucleotides matching TRBD2. Germline V gives CDR1 SEHNR, CDR2 FQNEAQ (reference sequence). V was pared by 5 bases and J by 6 bases, with 4 bases of the junction left unmatched. This CDR3 comprises 13 residues. The CDR3, as DNA: TGTGCCAGCAGCCCTACTAGCGTCAATGAGCAGTTCTTC. Encoded protein: CASSPTSVNEQFF.

The chain uses TRBV14 and TRBJ2-7, with a possible D match to TRBD1 (6 bases). The germline V gene has CDR1 SGHDN and CDR2 FVKESK. Trimming left V 1 base short and J 0 bases short, with 10 bases between. The CDR3 is 15 amino acids. CDR3 sequence (DNA): TGTGCCAGCAGCCAAGGACAGGCATACTCCTACGAGCAGTACTTC. Its translation is CASSQGQAYSYEQYF.

For this clone: The junction departs from the called germline gene at one end, perhaps through a read error. The gene calls are TRBV11-3 and TRBJ2-6; a possible D gene is TRBD1 (6 bases). The germline V gene has CDR1 SGHNT and CDR2 YENEEA. The CDR3 sequence is 10 residues long. The CDR3 DNA is TGTGCCAGCAGCTTAAACAGGGCCCTTTTC. Encoded protein: CASSLNRALF.

The chain is built from TRBV28 and TRBJ2-7; 9 bases are a match to TRBD1. J gave up 6 bases and V 4 bases, and 10 bases lay outside the gene matches. Germline V lookup: CDR1 MDHEN, CDR2 SYDVKM. This CDR3 region has 15 residues. CDR3 sequence reads: CASSSIGDRVSEQYF. CDR3 sequence (DNA): TGTGCCAGCAGTTCCATAGGGGACAGGGTGAGCGAGCAGTACTTC.

The gene calls are TRBV27 and TRBJ2-2; D is ambiguous. V gave up 8 bases and J gave up 0 bases, with 22 bases separating them. This CDR3 has 18 residues. Germline lookup yields CDR1 MNHEY and CDR2 SMNVEV (reference sequence). As DNA, the CDR3 is TGTGCCAGCGTTAACTATCGAAGACAATCTTCGAACACCGGGGAGCTGTTTTTT. Translated, it gives CASVNYRRQSSNTGELFF.

The genes are TRBV18 and TRBJ2-1; 9 nucleotides line up with TRBD2. This CDR3 is 14 amino acids long. Germline values: CDR1 KGHSH, CDR2 LQKENI. The V segment lost 0 bases and the J segment 8 bases; nucleotides outside the gene matches: 2. CDR3 DNA: TGTGCCAGCTCACCACCTAGCGGGAGCTATGAGCAGTTCTTC. This sequence encodes CASSPPSGSYEQFF.

This clone was found a few times. The chain links TRBV14 to TRBJ2-5; no definite D call. Per the germline V gene, CDR1 is SGHDN and CDR2 is FVKESK. The V end lost 4 bases, the J end lost 1 base, and 13 bases lay between the germline ends. This CDR3 spans 15 amino acids. The CDR3 region is CASSLALAGQETQYF. The CDR3 DNA sequence: TGTGCCAGCAGCCTCGCCTTGGCAGGCCAAGAGACCCAGTACTTC.

For the CDR3, the DNA is TGTGCCAGCAGCGGAGGACAGGGGAATTCACCCCTCCACTTT. It encodes CASSGGQGNSPLHF. The V gene is TRBV9, the J gene TRBJ1-6; 9 bases fit TRBD1. V lost 3 bases, J lost 7 bases, and 2 bases stayed unmatched. The germline CDR1 and CDR2 sequences are SGDLS and YYNGEE. There are 14 residues in the CDR3.

The J gene is TRBJ2-7, the V gene TRBV5-4; TRBD2 matches at 9 bases. With V trimmed by 4 bases and J by 0 bases, 11 bases remained unmatched. CDR3 size: 17 residues. Germline V gives CDR1 SGHNT, CDR2 YYREEE (reference sequence). The CDR3 bases are TGTGCCAGCAGCCAGGACCCGCTTAGCGGGAGCTCCTACGAGCAGTACTTC. Encoded protein: CASSQDPLSGSSYEQYF. The whole variable domain, filled in from reference TRBV5-4 and TRBJ2-7, reads ETGVTQSPTHLIKTRGQQVTLRCSSQSGHNTVSWYQQALGQGPQFIFQYYREEENGRGNFPPRFSGLQFPNYSSELNVNALELDDSALYLCASSQDPLSGSSYEQYFGPGTRLTVT.

Only a few counts were recorded for this clone. The genes are TRBV6-5 and TRBJ2-7; 8 positions agree with TRBD1. Per the germline V gene, CDR1 is MNHEY and CDR2 is SVGAGI. The V and J ends lost 2 bases and 3 bases, in that order; junction bases with no gene match: 3. The CDR3 length is 14 residues. The CDR3 DNA sequence: TGTGCCAGCAGTTACGGGACAGGAGTCTACGAGCAGTACTTC. Translation gives CASSYGTGVYEQYF.

The chain combines TRBV5-1 with TRBJ2-3, with TRBD2 matching over 9 bases. There are 14 residues in the CDR3. The trim removed 1 base at V and 4 bases at J, leaving 1 base unmatched. Germline V gives CDR1 SGHRS, CDR2 YFSETQ. The CDR3 nucleotides are TGCGCCAGCAGCTTGACTAGCGGGTCAGATACGCAGTATTTT. It yields the protein CASSLTSGSDTQYF.